These 23 T cell receptor beta chains were sequenced from one sample in a study of cytomegalovirus exposure and HLA in healthy donors. PCR primers comprised 60 Vbeta and 13 Jbeta primers. Profiled with immunoSEQ multiplex PCR; TCRdb holds only in-frame clones, not every one. Its clone listing holds some 43,000 clones. The sequenced material came from PBMCs. These receptors were taken from a woman aged 30 to 39 in good health and CMV-seronegative.

DNA for the CDR3: TGTGCCAGCAGCCAATGGTCCGGAGTTGGAACTGAAGCTTTCTTT. Translating gives CASSQWSGVGTEAFF. The V call is TRBV14, the J call TRBJ1-1; D remains ambiguous. Deletions cut 2 bases from V and 5 bases from J, with 15 bases between. There are 15 residues in the CDR3. Germline V gene sequence: CDR1 SGHDN, CDR2 FVKESK.

The J gene is TRBJ2-7, the V gene TRBV18, with TRBD2 matching 14 bases. The CDR3 spans 15 residues. Germline CDR1 reads KGHSH; CDR2 reads LQKENI. Losses at the gene ends were 3 bases for V and 7 bases for J; bases not matched to a gene: 5. CDR3 sequence (DNA): TGTGCCAGCTCACCCGGACTAGCGGGAGGTTGGGAGCAGTACTTC. This codes for CASSPGLAGGWEQYF.

The CDR3 reads CASSLEAGVANEQFF. The CDR3 bases are TGTGCCAGCAGCTTAGAGGCGGGAGTTGCGAACGAGCAGTTCTTC. The gene calls are TRBV7-2 and TRBJ2-1; 7 nucleotides agree with TRBD2. V shed 1 base, J shed 10 bases, and the junction held 10 bases outside the gene matches. Per germline, CDR1 SGHTA and CDR2 FQGNSA. CDR3 length equals 15 residues.

The chain recombines TRBV27 with TRBJ1-1, with TRBD1 matching over 8 bases. This CDR3 region has 14 residues. V lost 7 bases and J lost 2; bases outside the gene matches: 6. Germline CDR1 is MNHEY and CDR2 is SMNVEV (reference sequence). This CDR3 reads CASNRQGPNTEAFF. In nucleotides, the CDR3 is TGTGCCAGCAACAGACAGGGGCCTAACACTGAAGCTTTCTTT.

The chain joins TRBV4-1 to TRBJ2-7; 10 nucleotides line up with TRBD1. J gave up 2 bases and V 0 bases, and 1 base lay outside the gene matches. The CDR3 sequence is 15 residues long. Germline V CDR1 and CDR2: MGHRA, YSYEKL. The CDR3 DNA follows: TGCGCCAGCAGCCAAGATGGGACAGGGGCCTACGAGCAGTACTTC. It codes for CASSQDGTGAYEQYF.

About this clone: At one end the junction does not follow the germline gene, possibly because of a read error. This sequence joins TRBV30 and TRBJ1-2; TRBD1 agrees at 8 bases. This CDR3 contains 15 residues. CDR1 is GTSNPN, CDR2 SVGIG, per germline (reference sequence). The CDR3 loop reads CAGRAARGLNYGYTF. CDR3 bases: TGTGCCGGGAGGGCAGCCAGGGGGCTAAACTATGGCTACACCTTC.

The chain links TRBV14 to TRBJ2-1, with 13 bases aligning to TRBD2. Germline V lookup: CDR1 SGHDN, CDR2 FVKESK. Trimming cost V 3 bases and J 7 bases; bases outside gene matches: 6. This CDR3 region has 16 residues. The CDR3 here is CASSQGGLAGRNEQFF. The CDR3 bases are TGTGCCAGCAGCCAGGGGGGACTAGCGGGAAGGAATGAGCAGTTCTTC.

V is TRBV7-9 and J is TRBJ2-7, with TRBD1 matching over 7 bases. Germline V gives CDR1 SEHNR, CDR2 FQNEAQ (reference sequence). J gave up 0 bases and V 4 bases, and 6 bases lay outside the gene matches. CDR3 length equals 15 residues. CDR3: CASSSTGTDSYEQYF. The DNA of the CDR3 is TGTGCCAGCAGCTCGACCGGGACAGACTCCTACGAGCAGTACTTC.

The J gene is TRBJ2-2, the V gene TRBV7-3; 9 nucleotides line up with TRBD1. The CDR3 is made up of 15 amino acids. With V trimmed by 6 bases and J by 6 bases, 8 bases remained unmatched. Germline assignment: CDR1 SGHTA and CDR2 FQGTGA. CDR3 region: CASRSGTGIAGELFF. DNA of the CDR3: TGTGCCAGCAGGTCCGGGACAGGGATAGCCGGGGAGCTGTTTTTT.

The chain recombines TRBV27 with TRBJ2-7; perhaps TRBD1 as D (6 bases). Germline V gene data show CDR1 as MNHEY and CDR2 as SMNVEV (reference sequence). The V end lost 4 bases, the J end lost 2 bases, and 12 bases lay between the germline ends. The CDR3 totals 14 residues. CDR3 loop: CASSSRDIAYEQYF. The CDR3 DNA reads as TGTGCCAGCAGTTCCCGGGACATAGCCTACGAGCAGTACTTC.

The chain uses TRBV18 and TRBJ2-2, with 12 bases identical to TRBD2. The CDR3 length is 16 residues. The germline gives CDR1 KGHSH, CDR2 LQKENI. Trimming removed 3 bases from V and 5 bases from J; junction bases left unmatched: 4. The CDR3 protein is CASSPWTSGITGELFF. In DNA, the CDR3 is TGTGCCAGCTCACCTTGGACTAGCGGGATTACCGGGGAGCTGTTTTTT.

The chain is built from TRBV4-1 and TRBJ2-7; 12 bases are a match to TRBD2. The CDR3 covers 15 residues. Germline values: CDR1 MGHRA, CDR2 YSYEKL. The V segment lost 4 bases and the J segment 2 bases; nucleotides outside the gene matches: 3. CDR3 sequence (DNA): TGCGCCAGCAGCCGAGGACTAGCGGGGACCTACGAGCAGTACTTC. This translates into CASSRGLAGTYEQYF.

The chain links TRBV5-1 to TRBJ1-2, with TRBD1 identical over 8 bases. Trimming took 4 bases from V and 1 from J; bases not matched to a gene: 12. The length of the CDR3 is 17 residues. Germline V lookup: CDR1 SGHRS, CDR2 YFSETQ. The CDR3 sequence is CASSDGPGQAFNYGYTF. In DNA, the CDR3 is TGCGCCAGCAGCGATGGTCCGGGACAGGCTTTTAACTATGGCTACACCTTC.

The chain uses TRBV6-1 and TRBJ1-1; D is unresolved. The V and J ends lost 8 bases and 11 bases respectively, with 21 bases between them. The CDR3 length is 13 residues. The germline V gene has CDR1 MNHNS and CDR2 SASEGT. This chain's CDR3 is CASDPLKWTHAFF. DNA of the CDR3: TGTGCCAGCGACCCCTTGAAGTGGACTCACGCTTTCTTT.

The V call is TRBV4-1, the J call TRBJ2-7, with 10 bases matching TRBD1. The CDR3 extends over 14 amino acids. Unmatched junction bases numbered 8, after V lost 5 bases and J lost 7 bases. The germline gives CDR1 MGHRA, CDR2 YSYEKL. As DNA, the CDR3 is TGCGCCAGCAGCGGGACAGGGGACGACGAAGAGCAGTACTTC. Protein: CASSGTGDDEEQYF.

The CDR3 DNA reads as TGTGCCAGTAGTACGACAGTTTTCTCTGGAAACACCATATATTTT. It is translated as CASSTTVFSGNTIYF. The V call is TRBV19, the J call TRBJ1-3; a possible D gene is TRBD1 (5 bases). CDR1 is LNHDA and CDR2 is SQIVND in the germline V gene (reference sequence). This CDR3 has 15 amino acids. Trimming shortened V by 4 bases and J by 0 bases, and 10 bases separated the two germline ends.

Considering frequency, this clone is medium-sized. The CDR3 sequence is CASSLGPGERGYGYTF. The CDR3 DNA sequence: TGTGCCAGCAGCTTAGGGCCAGGGGAAAGGGGCTATGGCTACACCTTC. The J gene is TRBJ1-2, the V gene TRBV7-8; the D gene is possibly TRBD1 (6 bases). Trimming pared 1 base from V and 4 bases from J, leaving 16 bases between. This CDR3 comprises 16 residues. Germline values: CDR1 SGHVS, CDR2 FQNEAQ.

The chain carries TRBV29-1 and TRBJ2-4; D gene uncertain. CDR1 is SQVTM and CDR2 is ANQGSEA in the germline V gene. V was shortened by 5 bases and J by 1 base, with 15 bases between the two germline ends. The CDR3 loop spans 15 amino acids. The CDR3, as DNA: TGCAGCGTTTCCGATCTAACCCGCGCCAAAAACATTCAGTACTTC. Translation: CSVSDLTRAKNIQYF. The full variable domain, with the rest looked up from reference TRBV29-1 and TRBJ2-4, is SAVISQKPSRDICQRGTSLTIQCQVDSQVTMMFWYRQQPGQSLTLIATANQGSEATYESGFVIDKFPISRPNLTFSTLTVSNMSPEDSSIYLCSVSDLTRAKNIQYFGAGTRLSVL.

The V gene is TRBV7-7, the J gene TRBJ2-7, with TRBD2 matching 9 bases. The CDR3 is 15 residues long. V was clipped by 1 base and J by 2 bases; unmatched bases: 3. Per germline, CDR1 SSHAT and CDR2 FNYEAQ (reference sequence). CDR3 amino acids: CASSLGTSETYEQYF. The CDR3 DNA reads as TGTGCCAGCAGCTTAGGGACTAGCGAAACCTACGAGCAGTACTTC.

The chain links TRBV7-6 to TRBJ2-3, with TRBD1 matching over 9 bases. This CDR3 spans 15 amino acids. V shed 0 bases and J 5 bases; nucleotides not matched to a gene: 3. Germline CDR1 is SGHVS and CDR2 is FNYEAQ. CDR3 protein: CASSLAQGAKDTQYF. The CDR3 DNA reads TGTGCCAGCAGCTTAGCACAGGGGGCAAAAGATACGCAGTATTTT.

The gene calls are TRBV19 and TRBJ2-7; maybe TRBD1 (6 bases). This CDR3 is built from 14 residues. V shed 4 bases and J shed 6 bases, with 16 bases lying between them. CDR1 LNHDA and CDR2 SQIVND come from the germline V gene (reference sequence). The CDR3 protein is CASSTTGQTFEQYF. The CDR3 coding sequence is TGTGCCAGTAGTACCACTGGACAGACCTTCGAGCAGTACTTC.

V gene TRBV4-1 combines with J gene TRBJ1-1, with 8 nucleotides matching TRBD1. Germline CDR1 MGHRA, CDR2 YSYEKL. J was trimmed by 3 bases and V by 5 bases; bases with no gene match: 8. There are 15 residues in the CDR3. The CDR3 DNA reads as TGCGCCAGCAGCGCCCAACAGGGGGGTCACACTGAAGCTTTCTTT. Translated, it gives CASSAQQGGHTEAFF.

The V gene is TRBV7-2, the J gene TRBJ2-3; 9 nucleotides align to TRBD1. J was trimmed by 3 bases and V by 5 bases; bases with no gene match: 6. Germline V gene sequence: CDR1 SGHTA, CDR2 FQGNSA. The length of the CDR3 is 15 residues. The CDR3 loop reads CASSTGGFRTDTQYF. In DNA form, the CDR3 reads TGTGCCAGCAGCACAGGGGGCTTTCGGACAGATACGCAGTATTTT.